This T cell receptor (beta chain) was sequenced in a study of blood T cell repertoires in COVID-19. The CDR3 covers 15 residues. Losses at the gene ends were 8 bases for V and 9 bases for J; bases not matched to a gene: 12. Germline loops: CDR1 ENHRY, CDR2 SYGVKD. Profiled with immunoSEQ multiplex PCR; TCRdb holds only in-frame clones, not every one. The sample lists around 330,000 clones, 85% occurring once. The clonotype was recovered from a woman under 40 who had been exposed to COVID-19. This sequence joins TRBV10-3 and TRBJ2-1; TRBD2 agrees at 11 bases. The material sequenced was PBMCs or T cells enriched from blood (not recorded which). As DNA, the CDR3 is TGTGCCATCGGTAGAGAGATTAGCGGGGGGGGTGAGCAGTTCTTC. Translation: CAIGREISGGGEQFF.